Below, 27 T cell receptor beta chains from the same sample are listed, as sequenced in a study of CD8 T cells in ankylosing spondylitis. MiXCR, run by TCRdb on the 5' RACE reads, gives a single entry per CDR3 protein. The profile shows about 130,000 distinct CDR3 sequences, around 7.9% of them singletons. Sequencing input: blood, either unsorted or a sorted T cell fraction (not recorded which). The receptors derive from a female donor with ankylosing spondylitis or in good health (not recorded which).

Many counts were recorded for this clonotype. V and J are TRBV12-3 or TRBV12-4 and TRBJ1-6, with TRBD1 matching 7 bases. The CDR3 contains 13 residues. After removal of 10 bases from V and 5 bases from J, the junction contained 5 bases not matched to a gene. CDR3 sequence reads: CATRGQDNSPLHF. CDR3 DNA: TGTGCCACGAGGGGGCAAGATAATTCACCCCTCCACTTT.

This clonotype was counted many times. CDR3 DNA: TGTGCCAGCAATCCGCCAGGGTCTCTATCACCCCTCCACTTT. Translation: CASNPPGSLSPLHF. This rearrangement joins TRBV2 to TRBJ1-6; TRBD1 might be the D (5 bases). The CDR3 is 14 amino acids. Germline V gene sequence: CDR1 SNHLY, CDR2 FYNNEI. Trimming shortened V by 7 bases and J by 10 bases, and 17 bases separated the two germline ends. The full variable domain, its missing parts supplied by reference TRBV2 and TRBJ1-6, is EPEVTQTPSHQVTQMGQEVILRCVPISNHLYFYWYRQILGQKVEFLVSFYNNEISEKSEIFDDQFSVERPDGSNFTLKIRSTKLEDSAMYFCASNPPGSLSPLHFGNGTRLTVT.

This clonotype was seen repeatedly, ten times or more. The chain employs TRBV6-4 and TRBJ2-6, with 7 bases that match TRBD1. With V trimmed by 7 bases and J by 2 bases, 26 bases remained unmatched. In germline, CDR1 is MRHNA, CDR2 SNTAGT. The CDR3 is made up of 22 amino acids. The DNA of the CDR3 is TGTGCCAGCATCTTATATGTCGGATCTAGGGACAGTCGGGTCCCTGGGGCCAACGTCCTGACTTTC. Residues: CASILYVGSRDSRVPGANVLTF.

This clonotype was recorded many times. This chain uses TRBV12-3 or TRBV12-4 with TRBJ1-5; 11 positions agree with TRBD1. V lost 6 bases and J lost 6; bases outside the gene matches: 13. CDR3 size: 17 residues. For the CDR3, the DNA is TGTGCCAGCAGCCAGGGACAGGGGGTAAACTACGGTCAGCCCCAGCATTTT. Translation gives CASSQGQGVNYGQPQHF.

This clonotype showed up many times. This sequence joins TRBV6-5 and TRBJ1-2, with 7 positions matching TRBD1. The CDR3 contains 14 residues. The germline V gene encodes CDR1 MNHEY and CDR2 SVGAGI. J was trimmed by 7 bases and V by 4 bases; bases with no gene match: 9. The CDR3 is CASSLTTGKVGYTF. For the CDR3, the DNA is TGTGCCAGCAGTTTGACGACAGGGAAGGTTGGCTACACCTTC.

This clonotype was recorded at least ten times. The V call is TRBV20-1, the J call TRBJ2-5; D possibly corresponds to TRBD1 (6 bases). This CDR3 region has 14 residues. Trimming cost V 4 bases and J 1 base, with 13 bases left between them. The germline V gene encodes CDR1 DFQATT and CDR2 SNEGSKA (reference sequence). The DNA of the CDR3 is TGCAGTGCTATCTCGACAGGTACCCAAGAGACCCAGTACTTC. Translation: CSAISTGTQETQYF.

At least ten counts were recorded for this clonotype. J is TRBJ1-2 and V is TRBV5-5; 8 positions agree with TRBD1. Unmatched junction bases numbered 9, after V lost 2 bases and J lost 0 bases. The CDR3 spans 17 residues. Germline CDR1 and CDR2: SGHKS and YYEKEE (reference sequence). DNA of the CDR3: TGTGCCAGCAGCTTCGGATCCAGGGGGCTGGCTAACTATGGCTACACCTTC. As protein: CASSFGSRGLANYGYTF.

This clonotype was observed a few times. V is TRBV7-9 and J is TRBJ1-2; no reliable D call. The V gene's germline CDR1 is SEHNR and CDR2 FQNEAQ (reference sequence). V lost 1 base, J lost 5 bases, and 5 bases lay in between. CDR3 length: 12 residues. The CDR3 region has the DNA TGTGCCAGCAGCTTAGTTCGGTATGGCTACACCTTC. It translates to CASSLVRYGYTF.

The table lists this clonotype with many counts. The chain combines TRBV28 with TRBJ2-3; D gene uncertain. The CDR3 is 15 amino acids. CDR1 is MDHEN and CDR2 is SYDVKM in the germline V gene. With 7 bases removed from V and 6 bases from J, the gap between germline ends came to 20 bases. The CDR3 coding sequence is TGTGCCAGCACTCCCTCGTGGCCCGCACAGGATACGCAGTATTTT. It specifies CASTPSWPAQDTQYF.

This clonotype was detected ten times or more. This sequence joins TRBV6-6 and TRBJ1-2, with unresolved D. Germline CDR1 and CDR2: MNHNY and SVGAGI (reference sequence). V was shortened by 8 bases and J by 4 bases, with 11 bases between the two germline ends. This CDR3 has 12 residues. The CDR3: CASQAQTYGYTF. For the CDR3, the DNA is TGTGCCAGCCAGGCACAGACCTATGGCTACACCTTC.

The table lists this clonotype with many counts. This chain joins TRBV7-8 and TRBJ1-2; the match to TRBD1 covers 7 bases. V was pared by 5 bases and J by 6 bases, with 6 bases of the junction left unmatched. Germline V gives CDR1 SGHVS, CDR2 FQNEAQ. This CDR3 has 13 residues. The CDR3 region has the DNA TGTGCCAGCAGCGGGCGAACAGGGGATGGCTACACCTTC. This codes for CASSGRTGDGYTF. Looking up the rest from reference TRBV7-8 and TRBJ1-2 gives the full variable domain: GAGVSQSPRYKVAKRGQDVALRCDPISGHVSLFWYQQALGQGPEFLTYFQNEAQLDKSGLPSDRFFAERPEGSVSTLKIQRTQQEDSAVYLCASSGRTGDGYTFGSGTRLTVV.

At least ten counts were recorded for this clonotype. The chain has TRBV12-3 or TRBV12-4 and TRBJ1-2, with D possibly matching TRBD1 (6 bases). Trimming took 3 bases from V and 5 from J, leaving 13 bases between them. The CDR3 is made up of 14 amino acids. DNA of the CDR3: TGTGCCAGCAGTTTGGGGGCTTCGGGTTATGGCTACACCTTC. It translates to CASSLGASGYGYTF.

The rearrangement links TRBV6-1 to TRBJ1-1; 9 bases align to TRBD1. Germline V gene lookup returns CDR1 MNHNS and CDR2 SASEGT. This CDR3 is built from 14 residues. The junction had 6 bases not matched to a gene; V was cut back by 6 bases and J by 4 bases. In nucleotides, the CDR3 is TGTGCCAGCAGAATTGGGACAGGGACCACTGAAGCTTTCTTT. This sequence encodes CASRIGTGTTEAFF.

The rearrangement joins TRBV20-1 to TRBJ2-7, with TRBD1 matching over 7 bases. J gave up 6 bases and V 5 bases, and 13 bases lay outside the gene matches. The CDR3 is 14 residues long. CDR1 and CDR2 (germline): DFQATT, SNEGSKA (reference sequence). This CDR3 reads CSAAGQAQLREQYF. The CDR3 DNA reads TGCAGTGCTGCCGGACAGGCCCAATTACGCGAGCAGTACTTC.

This clonotype has at least ten counts. The chain couples TRBV12-3 or TRBV12-4 to TRBJ1-5, with D hard to call. Trimming cost V 6 bases and J 1 base, with 16 bases left between them. The CDR3 runs to 16 residues. In nucleotides, the CDR3 is TGTGCCAGCAGCCCCGGGTCCCCTCTAAGCAATCAGCCCCAGCATTTT. Residues: CASSPGSPLSNQPQHF.

This clonotype was seen repeatedly, ten times or more. The chain combines TRBV5-1 with TRBJ2-5; D remains unclear. This CDR3 has 15 amino acids. The V gene's germline CDR1 is SGHRS and CDR2 YFSETQ. V lost 4 bases, J lost 2 bases, and 15 bases lay in between. The CDR3 nucleotides read TGCGCCAGCAGCCAGAGACCTGACATACAAGAGACCCAGTACTTC. Its translation: CASSQRPDIQETQYF.

This clonotype has at least ten counts. The gene calls are TRBV3-1 and TRBJ1-6; D may be TRBD1 (5 bases). Trimming took 3 bases from V and 7 from J, leaving 10 bases between them. The CDR3 is 14 amino acids. CDR1 and CDR2 from the germline V gene are LGHDT and YNNKEL (reference sequence). The CDR3 nucleotides read TGTGCCAGCAGCCAGACCAGGGTAAATTCACCCCTCCACTTT. Its protein product is CASSQTRVNSPLHF.

For this clonotype: A much bigger clone sits one base away, suggesting this may be a read error. V gene TRBV7-3 combines with J gene TRBJ2-3; TRBD2 matches at 11 bases. CDR1 is SGHTA, CDR2 FQGTGA, per germline. The CDR3 extends over 12 amino acids. CDR3 coding DNA: TGTGCCAGCAGCACTCAACTAGCGGGGGCACATTTT. Encoded protein: CASSTQLAGAHF.

This clonotype was counted many times. The CDR3 nucleotides are TGTGCCAGCAGTCCGAGTCTAGTGCCGGTGGAGACCCAGTACTTC. The encoded protein is CASSPSLVPVETQYF. The genes are TRBV12-3 or TRBV12-4 and TRBJ2-5; D not certain. The V and J ends lost 5 bases and 5 bases respectively, with 18 bases between them. This CDR3 is built from 15 residues.

In this sample, this clonotype turned up many times. The chain recombines TRBV11-1 with TRBJ1-1; TRBD1 matches at 7 bases. Trimming at V came to 5 bases and at J to 0 bases, leaving 15 bases not matched to a gene. Germline V gene data show CDR1 as SGHAT and CDR2 as FQDESV (reference sequence). The length of the CDR3 is 18 residues. The CDR3: CASSPLRQGLGMNTEAFF. CDR3 bases: TGTGCCAGCAGCCCATTACGACAGGGTTTAGGTATGAACACTGAAGCTTTCTTT.

This clonotype was recorded many times. V gene TRBV20-1 combines with J gene TRBJ2-2; 11 positions agree with TRBD2. Germline-derived CDR1 and CDR2 are DFQATT and SNEGSKA (reference sequence). Trimming took 6 bases from V and 6 from J; bases not matched to a gene: 12. The CDR3 spans 16 residues. This CDR3 reads CSASGFSGGAAGELFF. In nucleotides, the CDR3 is TGCAGTGCCAGTGGATTTAGCGGGGGGGCCGCCGGGGAGCTGTTTTTT.

In this sample, this clonotype turned up many times. V usage is TRBV6-2 or TRBV6-3 and J usage is TRBJ2-1; 9 bases line up with TRBD1. The germline V gene encodes CDR1 MNHEY and CDR2 SVGEGT. V lost 0 bases and J lost 7; bases outside the gene matches: 7. This CDR3 is 16 amino acids long. For the CDR3, the DNA is TGTGCCAGCAGTTACTCGGGACAGGGTGACGTTAATGAGCAGTTCTTC. Its protein product is CASSYSGQGDVNEQFF.

Of note for this clonotype: A read error is possible here, since a much larger clone lies one base away. The rearrangement links TRBV4-1 to TRBJ1-5; possible D gene TRBD1, 5 bases. Germline CDR1 is MGHRA and CDR2 is YSYEKL. The ends were cut back, 1 base at V and 7 bases at J, with 14 bases in the middle. The CDR3 length is 15 residues. The CDR3 region has the DNA TGCGCCAGCAGCCAAGCTTGCGGGGCCGAGCAGCCCCAGCATTTT. This encodes CASSQACGAEQPQHF.

At least ten counts were recorded for this clonotype. The chain is built from TRBV28 and TRBJ1-3; D is unresolved. Germline V CDR1 and CDR2: MDHEN, SYDVKM. The CDR3 extends over 12 amino acids. V shed 1 base and J shed 6 bases, with 4 bases lying between them. CDR3 sequence (DNA): TGTGCCAGCAGTTTATCGGAAAACACCATATATTTT. It is translated as CASSLSENTIYF. Based on the CDR3 plus reference TRBV28 and TRBJ1-3, the full variable domain is DVKVTQSSRYLVKRTGEKVFLECVQDMDHENMFWYRQDPGLGLRLIYFSYDVKMKEKGDIPEGYSVSREKKERFSLILESASTNQTSMYLCASSLSENTIYFGEGSWLTVV.

The table lists this clonotype with many counts. The chain employs TRBV29-1 and TRBJ2-7, with D unclear. Trimming removed 4 bases at V and 4 bases at J, with 11 bases between. CDR1 and CDR2 from the germline V gene are SQVTM and ANQGSEA. The CDR3 length is 12 residues. In nucleotides, the CDR3 is TGCAGCGTTGTGGGAAAGAGATACGAGCAGTACTTC. Its translation is CSVVGKRYEQYF.

This clonotype was recorded many times. This chain uses TRBV12-3 or TRBV12-4 with TRBJ1-1; D not resolved. The CDR3 runs to 13 residues. Trimming shortened V by 1 base and J by 1 base, and 4 bases separated the two germline ends. The CDR3 here is CASSLVQNTEAFF. CDR3 nucleotides: TGTGCCAGCAGTTTAGTACAGAACACTGAAGCTTTCTTT.

This clonotype was seen at least ten times. V gene TRBV4-3 combines with J gene TRBJ1-1; D gene ambiguous. Trimming took 0 bases from V and 1 from J, leaving 9 bases between them. CDR3 length: 15 amino acids. CDR1 is LGHNA, CDR2 YSLEER, per germline. The CDR3 here is CASSQELGGNTEAFF. DNA of the CDR3: TGCGCCAGCAGCCAAGAACTGGGAGGGAACACTGAAGCTTTCTTT.